Listed below are T cell receptor beta chains from one sample, sequenced in a study of control samples from healthy donors and cancer patients. Measured with immunoSEQ multiplex PCR; TCRdb has only the in-frame clones, and not every one. This repertoire shows fewer than 200,000 clones, 90% found once; its top ten account for just over 1.4%. Source material: blood. The receptors originated from a woman in her fifties or sixties in good health. Each CDR3 is given with its conserved first and last residue. D genes are given only for firm matches. Size values are once, few and many counts, or a class for expanded clones, and some rows have none.

>TRBV6-6|14|.|.|TRBJ2-3
TGTGCCAGCAGTTACAAAGGGTACACAGATACGCAGTATTTT
CASSYKGYTDTQYF
>TRBV9|15|.|.|TRBJ1-3
TGTGCCAGCAGCCCCTCGTTGGGGTCCGGAAACACCATATATTTT
CASSPSLGSGNTIYF
>TRBV28|15|.|TRBD1|TRBJ2-5
TGTGCCAGCAGTTTCCGGGACAGGTCGCCGAAGACCCAGTACTTC
CASSFRDRSPKTQYF
>TRBV12-3/TRBV12-4|12|.|.|TRBJ2-1
TGTGCCAGCAGCTCGACCCGGAGTACGCAGTTCTTC
CASSSTRSTQFF
>TRBV28|15|.|.|TRBJ2-3
TGTGCCAGCAGTCCAGCGCCGGCGAACACAGATACGCAGTATTTT
CASSPAPANTDTQYF
>TRBV30|11|.|.|TRBJ1-2
TGTGCCTGGAGTTCAAATACCGGCTACACCTTC
CAWSSNTGYTF
>TRBV5-5|16|.|TRBD1|TRBJ1-5
TGTGCCAGCAGCCGCGGGACAGGGACCAGCAATCAGCCCCAGCATTTT
CASSRGTGTSNQPQHF
>TRBV29-1|14|.|TRBD2|TRBJ2-2
TGCAGCGTGGGAGGCGGGAGAGATACCGGGGAGCTGTTTTTT
CSVGGGRDTGELFF
>TRBV27|16|.|.|TRBJ2-3
TGTGCCAGCAGCCCTTGGCCCCGGGGGGCGGGGGATACGCAGTATTTT
CASSPWPRGAGDTQYF
>TRBV19|16|.|TRBD1|TRBJ2-7
TGTGCCAGTAGTATAGGCCGGACAGGGGGCCCCTACGAGCAGTACTTC
CASSIGRTGGPYEQYF
>TRBV2|15|.|TRBD1|TRBJ1-1
TGTGCCAGCAGCGGGGAGCGGACAGGCACCGCTGAAGCTTTCTTT
CASSGERTGTAEAFF
>TRBV10-3|14|.|.|TRBJ1-2
TGTGCCATCAGTGAGGGTGGGCGGTTTTATGGCTACACCTTC
CAISEGGRFYGYTF
>TRBV27|13|.|.|TRBJ1-2
TGTGCCAGCAGTCGTACAGGGCTCTATGGCTACACCTTC
CASSRTGLYGYTF
>TRBV7-3|14|.|TRBD1|TRBJ2-5
TGTGCCAGCAGCCGCGACAGGGAACAAGAGACCCAGTACTTC
CASSRDREQETQYF
>TRBV6-5|13|.|.|TRBJ2-5
TGTGCCAGCAGCAACAGCCATAAAGAGACCCAGTACTTC
CASSNSHKETQYF
>TRBV14|11|.|.|TRBJ2-3
TGTGCCAGCAGCCAATCACATACGCAGTATTTT
CASSQSHTQYF
>TRBV4-1|14|.|.|TRBJ2-7
TGCGCCAGCAGCCATCTCGGGACGCCGGGCGAGCAGTACTTC
CASSHLGTPGEQYF
>TRBV29-1|12|.|TRBD2|TRBJ2-7
TGCAGCGTTGAAGCGGGGGGCTACGAGCAGTACTTC
CSVEAGGYEQYF
>TRBV24-1|16|.|TRBD2|TRBJ2-1
TGTGCCACCAGTGATTTGTTTACTAGCGGGAGCAATGAGCAGTTCTTC
CATSDLFTSGSNEQFF
>TRBV7-8|15|once|.|TRBJ1-1
TGTGCCAGCAGCTTTATCGCCCAGAGGGGCACTGAAGCTTTCTTT
CASSFIAQRGTEAFF
>TRBV28|13|.|.|TRBJ2-7
TGTGCCAGCAAAAGGCAGGAGTTCGCCGAGCAGTACTTC
CASKRQEFAEQYF
>TRBV9|17|.|.|TRBJ2-2
TGTGCCAGCACGGGCGCCATGATGGGGGTGAACACCGGGGAGCTGTTTTTT
CASTGAMMGVNTGELFF
>TRBV6-6|15|.|.|TRBJ2-7
TGTGCCAGCAGTTACTCGTGGGGTCTGTACTACGAGCAGTACTTC
CASSYSWGLYYEQYF
>TRBV4-1|16|.|.|TRBJ1-6
TGCGCCAGCAGCCAAGACGCTACAAGGACGAGTTCACCCCTCCACTTT
CASSQDATRTSSPLHF
>TRBV7-3|14|once|.|TRBJ2-3
TGTGCCAGCAGCTTAATTGGGAGCACAGATACGCAGTATTTT
CASSLIGSTDTQYF
>TRBV3-1/TRBV3-2|15|.|.|TRBJ1-5
TGTGCCAGCAGCTCTTCGGGACTCAATAATCAGCCCCAGCATTTT
CASSSSGLNNQPQHF
>TRBV5-6|14|.|TRBD2|TRBJ2-7
TGTGCCAGCAGCTTGCCTAGCGGGGGCTACGAGCAGTACTTC
CASSLPSGGYEQYF
>TRBV5-4|15|.|TRBD1|TRBJ1-6
TGTGCCAGCAGCTCGACAGGGGGCGCCGGTTCACCCCTCCACTTT
CASSSTGGAGSPLHF
>TRBV9|15|.|TRBD2|TRBJ2-3
TGTGCCAGCAGCGTGGGGACTAGCGGGAGGAGTACGCAGTATTTT
CASSVGTSGRSTQYF
>TRBV12-3/TRBV12-4|12|.|.|TRBJ2-7
TGTGCCAGCAGTTTAATTATATACGAGCAGTACTTC
CASSLIIYEQYF
>TRBV29-1|13|.|.|TRBJ1-3
TGCAGCGTGCAGACAGCAGCTGGAAACACCATATATTTT
CSVQTAAGNTIYF
>TRBV3-1/TRBV3-2|14|.|.|TRBJ2-5
TGTGCCAGCAGCCGCCTGGGCAGCGGGGAGACCCAGTACTTC
CASSRLGSGETQYF
>TRBV2|13|once|TRBD1|TRBJ2-7
TGTGCCAGCAGGAAGGGGGCGTCGGGCGAGCAGTACTTC
CASRKGASGEQYF
>TRBV3-1/TRBV3-2|16|.|TRBD1|TRBJ2-1
TGTGCCAGCAGCCAAGATTTGTGGACAGGCGTCTTCGAGCAGTTCTTC
CASSQDLWTGVFEQFF
>TRBV6-5|15|.|TRBD1|TRBJ1-1
TGTGCCAGCAGCCACGATCCGGGACAGGGACCTGAAGCTTTCTTT
CASSHDPGQGPEAFF
>TRBV5-1|14|.|TRBD2|TRBJ2-1
TGCGCCAGCAGGGAAGGGGCAGCGGGAGAGGAGCAGTTCTTC
CASREGAAGEEQFF
>TRBV30|14|few|.|TRBJ1-6
TGTGCCTGGATTAGTCAGAACAGTCGTTCACCCCTCCACTTT
CAWISQNSRSPLHF
>TRBV5-1|16|.|TRBD2|TRBJ2-1
TGCGCCAGCAGGCCGCCCTTAAGCGGGGGGGCAGAGGAGCAGTTCTTC
CASRPPLSGGAEEQFF
>TRBV9|17|many|TRBD2|TRBJ2-2
TGTGCCAGCAGCGTTCAATTCGGGACTAGCTCTGGCGGGGAGCTGTTTTTT
CASSVQFGTSSGGELFF
>TRBV9|14|.|.|TRBJ1-3
TGTGCCAGCAGCGTGACGGGGGCCGGAAACACCATATATTTT
CASSVTGAGNTIYF
>TRBV14|14|.|.|TRBJ2-5
TGTGCCAGCAGCCCATTGGACAGAAAAGAGACCCAGTACTTC
CASSPLDRKETQYF